Shown below are 12 T cell receptor delta chains from a single sample sequenced in a study of gamma-delta T cells after stem cell transplantation. TCRdb called clones from the RT-PCR reads again using CATT. The table lists approximately 3,000 delta-chain clones, less than 9.5% of them singletons. The sample taken for sequencing was gamma-delta T cells. These receptors all stem from a human donor. It is not recorded whose cells these are; they may come from a transplant donor.

In its sample, this clone was seen a few times. The chain is built from TRDV2 and TRDJ1; 9 nucleotides align to TRDD3. Germline V gives CDR1 GEAIGNYY, CDR2 EKD. Unmatched junction bases numbered 16, after V lost 1 base and J lost 2 bases. This CDR3 region has 19 residues. CDR3 residues: CACDTVRSTGGGPTDKLIF. The CDR3 coding sequence is TGTGCCTGTGACACAGTAAGGTCTACTGGGGGAGGCCCAACCGATAAACTCATCTTT.

With respect to this clone: Other DNA sequences in the same sample also yield this CDR3. The chain has TRDV1 and TRDJ1; 7 bases fit TRDD2. This CDR3 has 19 residues. CDR1 TSWWSYY and CDR2 QGS come from the germline V gene. With 1 base clipped from V and 0 bases from J, the junction kept 14 bases outside the gene matches. CDR3 nucleotides: TGTGCTCTTGGGGAACCGCCCCTTCCTCCCGTGGAGCACACCGATAAACTCATCTTT. This codes for CALGEPPLPPVEHTDKLIF.

This clone was observed a handful of times. This likely reflects a read error, since a far larger clone is one base away. The chain is built from TRDV2 and TRDJ1, with 13 bases identical to TRDD3. The CDR3 consists of 24 residues. Germline V CDR1 and CDR2: GEAIGNYY, EKD. Unmatched junction bases numbered 28, after V lost 2 bases and J lost 2 bases. The DNA of the CDR3 is TGTGCCTGTGACATTACTGTCTACTGGGGGATACGCGGGCCGCACTCCCACCTTACCGATAAACTCATCTTT. Translating gives CACDITVYWGIRGPHSHLTDKLIF.

This chain connects TRDV1 to TRDJ1; TRDD3 agrees at 11 bases. The CDR3 covers 26 residues. With 4 bases clipped from V and 2 bases from J, the junction kept 36 bases outside the gene matches. Germline loops: CDR1 TSWWSYY, CDR2 QGS. Here the CDR3 DNA reads TGTGCTCTTGGGGGGTTACCCCTTCCTACCCCTACTGGTGGGGGATACGCCTTGCTCGGGACCGATAAACTCATCTTT. Translating gives CALGGLPLPTPTGGGYALLGTDKLIF.

As DNA, the CDR3 is TGTGCCTGTGACAGATTCAACTGGGGGATACGCCCCCGGGGCGATAAACTCATCTTT. Translating gives CACDRFNWGIRPRGDKLIF. This chain uses TRDV2 with TRDJ1; 13 bases are shared with TRDD3. The CDR3 length is 19 residues. Germline-derived CDR1 and CDR2 are GEAIGNYY and EKD. V shed 2 bases, J shed 4 bases, and the junction held 15 bases outside the gene matches.

Concerning this clone itself: This is likely an artifact of a read error, given a far larger clone one base away. This specimen includes other DNA sequences encoding the same CDR3. V gene TRDV2 combines with J gene TRDJ2, with TRDD3 matching over 7 bases. The J segment lost 7 bases and the V segment lost 3 bases, leaving 7 bases of the junction unmatched. CDR3 length: 14 amino acids. Germline V gene data show CDR1 as GEAIGNYY and CDR2 as EKD. The CDR3 coding sequence is TGTGCCTGTGACGGACTAGGGGATAGAGCACAACTCTTCTTT. This sequence encodes CACDGLGDRAQLFF.

This clone has just a few counts. With a much larger clone just one base away, this may be a read error. The sample carries other DNA sequences with the same CDR3. The chain couples TRDV1 to TRDJ1, with 11 bases aligning to TRDD3. Germline CDR1 TSWWSYY, CDR2 QGS. The CDR3 loop spans 25 amino acids. Trimming at V came to 2 bases and at J to 0 bases, leaving 29 bases not matched to a gene. The DNA for the CDR3 is TGTGCTCTTGGGGAAGGGCCCGTAAAGGGGACCTCCCACTTGGTGGGGGATACGCACACCGATAAACTCATCTTT. Residues: CALGEGPVKGTSHLVGDTHTDKLIF.

As to this clone: The DNA is omitted, as the CDR3 cannot be located on it reliably, and the CDR3 follows TCRdb's listing. J is TRDJ1 and V is TRAV29/DV5; TRDD3 is taken as the D call from the table, unchecked against the DNA. Germline CDR1 NSMFDY, CDR2 ISSIKDK. The CDR3 has 22 residues if both end residues are counted. The chain's CDR3 is CSVLLCSKRPFVLGRYTDKLIF.

This chain links TRDV2 with TRDJ3; 12 bases align to TRDD3. Germline V CDR1 and CDR2: GEAIGNYY, EKD. CDR3 length: 22 residues. V trimming: 0 bases; J trimming: 5 bases; junction bases outside the gene matches: 16. This CDR3 reads CACDTGGLGDTQSSGDTRQMFF. The CDR3 DNA reads TGTGCCTGTGACACCGGGGGACTGGGGGATACCCAGAGCTCGGGGGACACCCGACAGATGTTTTTC.

Of note for this clone: A far larger clone is one nucleotide away, so this likely arose from a read error. This sample includes further DNA sequences coding for the same CDR3. J is TRDJ1 and V is TRDV2; 8 bases match TRDD3. This CDR3 has 13 residues. Germline V gives CDR1 GEAIGNYY, CDR2 EKD. CDR3 amino acids: CACDTGYEDKLIF. CDR3 nucleotides: TGTGCCTGCGACACGGGATACGAGGATAAACTCATCTTT.

This clone showed up just a few times. The CDR3 protein is CALGDPRSGPRDKLIF. CDR3 nucleotide sequence: TGTGCTCTTGGGGACCCCCGGTCCGGGCCTCGGGATAAACTCATCTTT. V is TRDV1 and J is TRDJ1; D uncertain. The CDR3 is 16 residues long. The germline V gene encodes CDR1 TSWWSYY and CDR2 QGS. V was shortened by 3 bases and J by 5 bases, with 19 bases between the two germline ends.

In this sample, this clone turned up a few times. The V call is TRDV2, the J call TRDJ3, with 9 bases lining up with TRDD3. With V trimmed by 0 bases and J by 2 bases, 4 bases remained unmatched. From germline, CDR1 is GEAIGNYY and CDR2 EKD. This CDR3 is 18 amino acids long. DNA of the CDR3: TGTGCCTGTGACACCGGGGATACGACGGCCTGGGACACCCGACAGATGTTTTTC. Amino acids: CACDTGDTTAWDTRQMFF.